The clone carrying this T cell receptor beta chain has ten or more counts. The antigen is undetermined. Patients aged 18 to 65 with hyperthyroidism were newly diagnosed, with duration under 2 months. There were TCR beta CDR3 regions amplified from RNA transcripts. HTBI primers were used for first-round RT-PCR of the TCR CDR3. MiXCR was run by TCRdb on the multiplex PCR reads, yielding one entry per CDR3 protein. The sample yields about 420,000 distinct CDR3 sequences, 15% to 18% seen once. The data stem from a study of T cells in Graves' hyperthyroidism and ophthalmopathy. Study outcomes and limitations: Blood also showed most of the thyroid clonotypes that were expanded above 0.001.

The TCR was taken from a young woman with Graves' hyperthyroidism. Sequencing was done on a sample of blood.

CDR3 DNA: TGTGCCAGCAGCCAAGCCTCAGGGTCAGGCTCACCCCTCCACTTT. Protein: CASSQASGSGSPLHF. The rearrangement joins TRBV3-1 to TRBJ1-6; weak D call: TRBD1 (5 bases). CDR1 and CDR2 (germline): LGHDT, YNNKEL (reference sequence). This CDR3 region has 15 residues. Between the trimmed V and J ends, which lost 1 base and 10 bases, there was a span of 14 bases.